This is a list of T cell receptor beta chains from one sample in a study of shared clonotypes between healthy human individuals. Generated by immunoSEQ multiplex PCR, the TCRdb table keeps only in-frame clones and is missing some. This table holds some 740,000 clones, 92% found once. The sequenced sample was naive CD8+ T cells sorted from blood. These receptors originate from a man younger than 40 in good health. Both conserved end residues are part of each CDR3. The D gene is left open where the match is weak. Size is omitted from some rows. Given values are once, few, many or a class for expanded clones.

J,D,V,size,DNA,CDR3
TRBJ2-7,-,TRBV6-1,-,TGTGCCAGCAGTGAATTTAAGTCGGGGCGGGACATCTTCTACGAGCAGTACTTC,CASSEFKSGRDIFYEQYF
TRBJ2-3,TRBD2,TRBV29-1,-,TGCAGCGTTGAAATCGCGGCTAGCGGTAGCACAGATACGCAGTATTTT,CSVEIAASGSTDTQYF
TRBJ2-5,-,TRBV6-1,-,TGTGCCAGCAGTGAAGGACTAGGAGAGACCCAGTACTTC,CASSEGLGETQYF
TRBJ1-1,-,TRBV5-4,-,TGTGCCAGCAGCTACAGGTTTGCTGAAGCTTTCTTT,CASSYRFAEAFF
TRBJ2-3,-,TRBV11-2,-,TGTGCCAGCAGCTTAGTATTCGGGGGAGCGGAAGGGGCAGATACGCAGTATTTT,CASSLVFGGAEGADTQYF
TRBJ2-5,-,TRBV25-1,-,TGTGCCACCTCCGGTGAGACCCAGTACTTC,CATSGETQYF
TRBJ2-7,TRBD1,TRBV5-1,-,TGCGCCAGCAGCTGGGCGACAGGGGAGTCCTACGAGCAGTACTTC,CASSWATGESYEQYF
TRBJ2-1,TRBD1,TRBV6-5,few,TGTGCCAGCAGTTACTACGCAGGGGGCTCTGGGCCTGAGCAGTTCTTC,CASSYYAGGSGPEQFF
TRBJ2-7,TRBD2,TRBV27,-,TGTGCCAGCAGTGTCACTAGCGGGAGGCCCTACGAGCAGTACTTC,CASSVTSGRPYEQYF
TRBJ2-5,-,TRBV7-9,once,TGTGCCAGCAGCCCCAGAACAGGGTACCAAGAGACCCAGTACTTC,CASSPRTGYQETQYF
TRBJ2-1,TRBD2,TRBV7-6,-,TGTGCCAGCTCCTTAGCGGGAGGGTACGAAAGTCTGTTCTTC,CASSLAGGYESLFF
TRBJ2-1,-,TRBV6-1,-,TGTGCCAGCAGCGAGAGGGCGGATGAGCAGTTCTTC,CASSERADEQFF
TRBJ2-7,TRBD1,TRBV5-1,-,TGCGCCAGCAGCTGGGGACAGGGGGCCCCCTACGAGCAGTACTTC,CASSWGQGAPYEQYF
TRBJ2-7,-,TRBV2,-,TGTGCCAGCAGTGTAGGATCATCGTCGTTGAACGAGCAGTACTTC,CASSVGSSSLNEQYF
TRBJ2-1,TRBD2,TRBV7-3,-,TGTGCCAGCAGCCCCCCTGGACTAGCGGGGCTCAATGAGCAGTTCTTC,CASSPPGLAGLNEQFF
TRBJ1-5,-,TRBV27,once,TGTGCCAGCAGTTTTAATAGAGACAATCAGCCCCAGCATTTT,CASSFNRDNQPQHF
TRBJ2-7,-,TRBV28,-,TGTGCCAGCGACTCGGGAGAGTCCTACGAGCAGTACTTC,CASDSGESYEQYF
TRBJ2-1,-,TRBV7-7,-,TGTGCTAGCAGTCCTACCGCTTCAGCGGAGGTCGAGCAGTTCTTC,CASSPTASAEVEQFF
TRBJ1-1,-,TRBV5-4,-,TGTGCCTTCCGGGGGACTGAAGCTTTCTTT,CAFRGTEAFF
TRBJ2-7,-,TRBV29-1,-,TGCAGCGTTACCCACCCCTCCTACGAGCAGTACTTC,CSVTHPSYEQYF
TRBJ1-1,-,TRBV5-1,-,TGCGCCAGCAGCTTGAAGTCTAACACTGAAGCTTTCTTT,CASSLKSNTEAFF
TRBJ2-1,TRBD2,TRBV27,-,TGTGCCAGCAGTTTAATACTAGCGGGAGTCTATGAGCAGTTCTTC,CASSLILAGVYEQFF
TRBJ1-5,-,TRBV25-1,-,TGTGCCAGCAGTGGATCCACAGAGTACAATCAGCCCCAGCATTTT,CASSGSTEYNQPQHF
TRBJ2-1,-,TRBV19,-,TGTGCCAGTAGACCCGACACGTACTCCTACAATGAGCAGTTCTTC,CASRPDTYSYNEQFF
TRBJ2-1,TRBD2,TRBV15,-,TGTGCCACCAGCAGAGGGCTAGCGGGACAAGTTAATGAGCAGTTCTTC,CATSRGLAGQVNEQFF
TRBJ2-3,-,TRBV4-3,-,TGCGCCAGCAGCCGCTCAATTACAGATACGCAGTATTTT,CASSRSITDTQYF
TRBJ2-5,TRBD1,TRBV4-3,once,TGCGCCAGCAGCCAAGGATTGGGACAGGGGCTAGAGACCCAGTACTTC,CASSQGLGQGLETQYF
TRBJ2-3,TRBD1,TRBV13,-,TGTGCCAGCAGCCCAATTAACAACGGGACAGACGATACGCAGTATTTT,CASSPINNGTDDTQYF
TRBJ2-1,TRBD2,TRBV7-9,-,TGTGCCAGCAGCTTCTATACGGGAGGAGGCTACAATGAGCAGTTCTTC,CASSFYTGGGYNEQFF
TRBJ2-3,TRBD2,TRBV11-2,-,TGTGCCAGCAGCTTTCTAGCGGGTTACACAGATACGCAGTATTTT,CASSFLAGYTDTQYF
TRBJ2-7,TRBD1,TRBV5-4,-,TGTGCCAGCAGCCCTGGTATTAGGGACAGCCTTTACGAGCAGTACTTC,CASSPGIRDSLYEQYF
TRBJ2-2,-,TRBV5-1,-,TGCGCCAGCGGGGGCCCCGGGGAGCTGTTTTTT,CASGGPGELFF
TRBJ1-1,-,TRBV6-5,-,TGTGCCAGCAGCCCACTAGGGAACACTGAAGCTTTCTTT,CASSPLGNTEAFF